The clone carrying this TCR beta chain has just a few counts. What it recognizes is unknown. This sample stems from a study of T cell repertoires in cytomegalovirus infection. MiXCR was run by TCRdb on the reads, yielding one entry per CDR3 protein. There are fewer than 850,000 distinct CDR3 sequences in the sample; roughly 28% occur only once, and roughly 13% lies in the top ten. Per the germline V gene, CDR1 is LGHNA and CDR2 is YSLEER. Germline trimming cut 3 bases from V and 2 bases from J; bases unmatched to any gene: 9. The CDR3 is 17 amino acids. This clonotype was obtained from a human donor in good health (CMV status not recorded). Some clones in this sample may be carry-over from other donors' samples. V gene TRBV4-3 combines with J gene TRBJ2-3; 9 bases match TRBD2. The specimen was cultured CD8+ T cells from PBMCs, collected from culture after CMV antigen stimulation. DNA of the CDR3: TGCGCCAGCAGCCAGTATCAGCGGGGGGAACACACAGATACGCAGTATTTT. It specifies CASSQYQRGEHTDTQYF.